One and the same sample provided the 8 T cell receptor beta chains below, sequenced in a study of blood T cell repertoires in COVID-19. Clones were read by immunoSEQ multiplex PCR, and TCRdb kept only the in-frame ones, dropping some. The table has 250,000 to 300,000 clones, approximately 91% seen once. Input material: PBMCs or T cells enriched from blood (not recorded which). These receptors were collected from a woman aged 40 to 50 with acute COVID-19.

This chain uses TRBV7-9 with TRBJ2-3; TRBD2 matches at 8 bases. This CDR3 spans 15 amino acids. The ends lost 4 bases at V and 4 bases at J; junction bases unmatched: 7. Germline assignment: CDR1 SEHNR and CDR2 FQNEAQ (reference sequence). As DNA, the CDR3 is TGTGCCAGCAGCTCACAGCGGGGGAGGGCAGATACGCAGTATTTT. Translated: CASSSQRGRADTQYF. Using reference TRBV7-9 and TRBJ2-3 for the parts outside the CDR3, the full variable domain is DTGVSQNPRHKITKRGQNVTFRCDPISEHNRLYWYRQTLGQGPEFLTYFQNEAQLEKSRLLSDRFSAERPKGSFSTLEIQRTEQGDSAMYLCASSSQRGRADTQYFGPGTRLTVL.

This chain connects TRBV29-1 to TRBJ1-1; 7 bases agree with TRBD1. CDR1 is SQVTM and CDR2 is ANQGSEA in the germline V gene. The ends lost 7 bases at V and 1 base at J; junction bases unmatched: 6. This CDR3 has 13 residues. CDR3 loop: CSGSQGGNTEAFF. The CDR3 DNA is TGCAGCGGAAGCCAGGGGGGGAACACTGAAGCTTTCTTT.

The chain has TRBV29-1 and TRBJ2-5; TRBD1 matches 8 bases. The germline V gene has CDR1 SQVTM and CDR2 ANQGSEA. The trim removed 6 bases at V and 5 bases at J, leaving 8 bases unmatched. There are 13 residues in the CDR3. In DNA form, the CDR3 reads TGCAGCGTGGCCGGGACAGGACACGAGACCCAGTACTTC. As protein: CSVAGTGHETQYF.

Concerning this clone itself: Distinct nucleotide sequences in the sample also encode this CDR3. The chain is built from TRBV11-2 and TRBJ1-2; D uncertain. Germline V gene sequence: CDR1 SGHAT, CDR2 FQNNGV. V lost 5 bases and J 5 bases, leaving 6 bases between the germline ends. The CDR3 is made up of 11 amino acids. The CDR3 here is CASSPGYGYTF. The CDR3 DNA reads TGTGCCAGCAGCCCCGGGTATGGCTACACCTTC.

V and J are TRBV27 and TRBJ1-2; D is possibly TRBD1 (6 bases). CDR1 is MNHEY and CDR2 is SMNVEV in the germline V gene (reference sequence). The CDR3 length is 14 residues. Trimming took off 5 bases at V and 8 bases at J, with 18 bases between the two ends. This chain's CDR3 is CASSKMGQAGGYTF. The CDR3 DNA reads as TGTGCCAGCAGTAAAATGGGACAAGCGGGGGGCTACACCTTC.

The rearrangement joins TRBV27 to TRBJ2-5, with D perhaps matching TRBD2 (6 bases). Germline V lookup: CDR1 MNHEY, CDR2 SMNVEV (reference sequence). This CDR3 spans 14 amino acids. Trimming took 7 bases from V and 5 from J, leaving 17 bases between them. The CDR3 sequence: CASKRWRGEETQYF. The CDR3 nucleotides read TGTGCCAGCAAGCGTTGGCGGGGCGAGGAGACCCAGTACTTC.

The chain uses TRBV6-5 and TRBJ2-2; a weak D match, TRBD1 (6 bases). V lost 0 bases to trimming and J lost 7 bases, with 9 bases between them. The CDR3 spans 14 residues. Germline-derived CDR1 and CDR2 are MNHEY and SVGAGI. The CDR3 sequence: CASSYSQGYGELFF. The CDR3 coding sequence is TGTGCCAGCAGTTACTCCCAGGGGTACGGGGAGCTGTTTTTT.

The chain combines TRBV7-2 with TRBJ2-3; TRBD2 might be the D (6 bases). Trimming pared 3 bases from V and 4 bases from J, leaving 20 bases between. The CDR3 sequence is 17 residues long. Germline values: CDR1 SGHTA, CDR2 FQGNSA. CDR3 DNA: TGTGCCAGCAGCTTCGGCGGGGCGGGGCTTTTGGCAGATACGCAGTATTTT. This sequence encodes CASSFGGAGLLADTQYF.